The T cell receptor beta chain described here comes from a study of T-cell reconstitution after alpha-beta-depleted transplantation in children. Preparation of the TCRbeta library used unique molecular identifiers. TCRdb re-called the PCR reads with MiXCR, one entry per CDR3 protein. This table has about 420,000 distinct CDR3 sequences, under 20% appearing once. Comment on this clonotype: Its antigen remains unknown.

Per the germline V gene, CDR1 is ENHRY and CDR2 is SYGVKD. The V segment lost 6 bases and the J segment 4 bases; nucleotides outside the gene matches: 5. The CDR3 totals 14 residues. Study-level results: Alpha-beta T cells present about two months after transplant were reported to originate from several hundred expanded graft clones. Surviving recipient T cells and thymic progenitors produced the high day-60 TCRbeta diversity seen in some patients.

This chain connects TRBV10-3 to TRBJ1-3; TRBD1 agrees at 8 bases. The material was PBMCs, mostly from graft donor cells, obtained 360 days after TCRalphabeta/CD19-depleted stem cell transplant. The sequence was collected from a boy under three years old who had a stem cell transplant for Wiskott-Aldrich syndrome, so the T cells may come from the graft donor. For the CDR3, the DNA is TGTGCCATCAGCAAGACAGGGGACGGAAACACCATATATTTT. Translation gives CAISKTGDGNTIYF.